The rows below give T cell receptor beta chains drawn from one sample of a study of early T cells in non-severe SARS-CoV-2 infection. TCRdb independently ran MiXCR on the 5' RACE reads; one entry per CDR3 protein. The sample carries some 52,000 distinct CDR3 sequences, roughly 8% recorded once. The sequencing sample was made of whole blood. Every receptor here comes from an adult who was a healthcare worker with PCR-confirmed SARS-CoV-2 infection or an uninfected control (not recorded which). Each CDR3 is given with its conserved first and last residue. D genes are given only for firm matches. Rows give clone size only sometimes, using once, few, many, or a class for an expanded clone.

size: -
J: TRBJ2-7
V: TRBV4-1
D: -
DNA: TGCGCCAGCAGCCAAGATGGAAGGGGGACCTACGAGCAGTACTTC
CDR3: CASSQDGRGTYEQYF

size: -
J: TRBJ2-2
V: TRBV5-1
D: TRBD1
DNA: TGCGCCAGCAGCTCACAGACAGGACAGGGGGGCACCGGGGAGCTGTTTTTT
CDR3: CASSSQTGQGGTGELFF

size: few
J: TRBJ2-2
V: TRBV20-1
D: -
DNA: TGCAGTGCTGGACCCCTGAGCACCGGGGAGCTGTTTTTT
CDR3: CSAGPLSTGELFF

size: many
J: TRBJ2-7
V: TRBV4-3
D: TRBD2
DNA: TGCGCCAGCAGCCAAGACGAGACTAGCGGGAGTTACGAGCAGTACTTC
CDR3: CASSQDETSGSYEQYF

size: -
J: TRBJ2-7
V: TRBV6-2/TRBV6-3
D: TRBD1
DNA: TGTGCCAGCAGTTACCGTCCGTGGCAGGGGGATTACGAGCAGTACTTC
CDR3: CASSYRPWQGDYEQYF

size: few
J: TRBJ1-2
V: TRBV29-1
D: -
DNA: TGCAGCACATCAGTGGAGACGTTC
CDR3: CSTSVETF

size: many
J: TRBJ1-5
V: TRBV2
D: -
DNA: TGTGCCAGCACTCAAGGGGGGGCGGGTCAGCCCCAGCATTTT
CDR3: CASTQGGAGQPQHF

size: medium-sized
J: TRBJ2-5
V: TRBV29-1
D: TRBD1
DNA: TGCAGCGTTGAAGGTTGGACAGGGTGGGAAGAGACCCAGTACTTC
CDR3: CSVEGWTGWEETQYF

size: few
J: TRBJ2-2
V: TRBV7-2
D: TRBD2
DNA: TGTGCCAGCAGCTTAGAAGCGGGGGCCGGGGAGCTGTTTTTT
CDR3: CASSLEAGAGELFF

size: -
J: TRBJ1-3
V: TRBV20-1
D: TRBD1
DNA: TGCAGTGCCCAGACAGGGACTGGAAACACCATATATTTT
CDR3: CSAQTGTGNTIYF

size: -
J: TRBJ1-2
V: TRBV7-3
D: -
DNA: TGTGCCAGCAGACCCGGACAGCTCGACTATGGCTACACCTTC
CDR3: CASRPGQLDYGYTF

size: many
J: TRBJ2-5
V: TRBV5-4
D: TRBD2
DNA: TGTGCCAGCAGCCCCGGACTAGCGGGGGGGCCAGAGACCCAGTACTTC
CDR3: CASSPGLAGGPETQYF

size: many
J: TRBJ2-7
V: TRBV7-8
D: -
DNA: TGTGCCAGCAGCCCCGCGGCTTACGAGCAGTACTTC
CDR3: CASSPAAYEQYF

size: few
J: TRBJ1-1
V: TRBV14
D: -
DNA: TGTGCCAGCAGCCAGGTCGTGGGGCCGGGAACTGAAGCTTTCTTT
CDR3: CASSQVVGPGTEAFF

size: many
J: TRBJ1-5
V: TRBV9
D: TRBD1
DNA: TGTGCCAGCAGCGTAGATGGGACAGGGGGTCAGCCCCAGCATTTT
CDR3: CASSVDGTGGQPQHF

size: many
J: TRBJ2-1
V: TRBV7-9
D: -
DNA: TGTGCCAGCAGCTTAGAACAGATCTACAATGAGCAGTTCTTC
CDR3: CASSLEQIYNEQFF

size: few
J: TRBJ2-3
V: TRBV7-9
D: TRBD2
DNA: TGTGCCAGCAGCCTCACTAGCGGGAGAGAAAGAGATACGCAGTATTTT
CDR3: CASSLTSGRERDTQYF